This T cell receptor (beta chain) appears in the sequencing data of a study of T-cell memory formation after mild COVID-19. Looking at the study overall: TCR clusters largely stayed donor specific. Notes on the study in general: Several responding clones turned up in pre-infection memory, indicating that cross-reactive memory may have taken part. In second-wave clones peaking day 37, SARS-CoV-2 specificity remained unconfirmed.

5'RACE, which relied on constant-segment primers, yielded TCR alpha and TCR beta cDNA libraries carrying sample barcodes and UMIs. TCRdb ran MiXCR on the 5' RACE reads and lists one entry per CDR3 protein. The sample consists of about 50,000 distinct CDR3 sequences, 7.3% of them appearing once. Of note for this clonotype: Its matching antigen is unknown.

CDR1 is SEHNR and CDR2 is FQNEAQ in the germline V gene (reference sequence). The V and J ends lost 5 bases and 0 bases respectively, with 20 bases between them. The CDR3 covers 18 residues. The J gene is TRBJ1-3, the V gene TRBV7-9, with D possibly matching TRBD1 (5 bases). Sequenced material: PBMCs or a T cell subset sorted from them (not recorded which). The receptor comes from a man aged 18 to 35 who had mild COVID-19 (a few samples of this study predate the infection). Cell type and time point are not known. The DNA of the CDR3 is TGTGCCAGCAGCGCGAAGAAACTGGGACGAGTCTCTGGAAACACCATATATTTT. Its protein is CASSAKKLGRVSGNTIYF.